This entry concerns a single T cell receptor beta chain. This receptor's antigen is unknown. Within one base of it there is no much larger clone, and no base qualities were kept. The data were obtained in a study of shared clonotypes between healthy human individuals (dated by TCRdb to the early 2020s). For the study in its entirety: A few men and two women, aged 18 to 49 years, made up the cohort. Different laboratories and diverse techniques were used to prepare libraries and sequence TCR repertoires, to increase sequencing depth and limit assay-specific biases. For each donor, three plates each were used for CD4 naive and CD4 memory, two plates were used for CD8 naive, and one plate was used for CD8 memory. Per donor, leukapheresis produced somewhere between about 0.94 and 9.5 billion PBMCs. To estimate repertoire size and how much clonotypes are shared between individuals, the study performed deep sequencing of blood TCR repertoires from roughly five healthy adults.

The V end loses 3 bases and the J end loses 7 bases, and a stretch of 15 bases separates them. The germline V gene encodes CDR1 SGHAT and CDR2 FQNNGV. Including cysteine and phenylalanine, the CDR3 has 15 amino acids. The read is trimmed to its CDR3 DNA, 45 bases read in frame from base 1. Study-wide findings and limitations: Incomplete sequencing was indicated by rarefaction of sorted-subset datasets, despite the large sequencing depth. Because the study included only a small number of donors, the genetic and exposure-history diversity represented was limited. When several donors were compared, the shared fraction of clonotypes was around 5.1% for naive CD4, around 4% for naive CD8, roughly 2.3% for memory CD4, and less than 0.5% for memory CD8. Sampling was limited to blood, and TCR repertoires in tissue likely differ from TCR repertoires in blood. Clonotypes shared by all four sorted-subset donors showed higher generation probabilities than non-shared clonotypes. Estimated clonotype richness was generally larger for naive than for memory subsets. Based on pairwise subsampling, the degree of clonotype sharing among donors was expected to be affected by sequencing depth.

Using the deep immunoSEQ assay, TCR CDR3 regions were amplified from genomic DNA by multiplex PCR. Extracted genomic DNA from each cell subset was distributed evenly across all wells of several immunoSEQ 96-well plates, and each plate was treated as a replicate. For sorted subsets, 200 to 250 ng of genomic DNA, equivalent to roughly 30,000 T cell genomes, went into each replicate PCR. The purified libraries were quantified using a Qubit 3.0 fluorometer, sized with a Bioanalyzer 2100, and then quantified again using the KAPA Library Quantification kit. Each immunoSEQ 96-well plate was sequenced on its own single-read 150-cycle Illumina NextSeq 550 flow cell. The authors' pipeline ran thus. Because the immunoSEQ output included only junctional sequences and no quality scores, the filtering could not be the same as the filtering used for full-length reads. Sequences were annotated with PyIR, a Python wrapper for IgBLAST v1.9, using IMGT germline references to assign V/J genes and CDR3. Reads with weak V/J assignments (E-value above 1e-6), missing CDR3, stop codons, out-of-frame junctions, or ambiguous translated residues were removed. V3J clonotypes were defined as sequences sharing the same inferred V gene, J gene, and CDR3 amino acid sequence. Percentage overlap between repertoires was computed as shared unique clonotypes divided by the size of the smaller repertoire. Repertoire richness was assessed with RTK rarefaction, the Chao1 estimator, and Recon v2.1 estimates of unobserved clonotypes. OLGA was used to compute generation probabilities for all TCRbeta clonotypes that the gDNA method yielded from a handful of donors. Not all clones reach the TCRdb copy of this immuneACCESS table, which keeps in-frame sequences only. Checked studies attribute under half of the gap to unresolved V genes and leave the rest unexplained. Clone size and the V and J calls come from that table; the DNA yielded D and trimming. The sample table records about 2.4 million clones; around 90% of these occur just once. Of the sample, about 0.13% falls within the top ten clones.

Donors were healthy HIV-negative adults with no recently reported acute infections or vaccinations. Every donor was a Caucasian adult residing in Nashville, Tennessee, USA. CD4+ T cells were enriched by magnetic negative selection; naive cells were then positively selected on CD45RA, and the negative fraction formed the memory subset. After blood collection by leukapheresis, PBMCs were isolated using Ficoll-Histopaque density gradient centrifugation and then cryopreserved in the vapor phase of liquid nitrogen. Purity and quantity of every magnetically sorted T cell population were checked by analytical flow cytometry. Genomic DNA was isolated from every sorted fraction and measured by UV absorbance on a Nanodrop 2000c.

The origin of this receptor is a man aged 18 to 30 in good health. The chain joins TRBV11-2 to TRBJ1-4; the D gene is perhaps TRBD1, from 5 matching bases. Material: naive CD4+ T cells sorted from blood. Reading the label with the study, this specimen's cell subset or site is: CD45RA+ positively selected. This receptor carries the CDR3 CASSLGTSLGEKLFF. The DNA sequence reads TGTGCCAGCAGCTTGGGGACCAGCTTGGGTGAAAAACTGTTTTTT.